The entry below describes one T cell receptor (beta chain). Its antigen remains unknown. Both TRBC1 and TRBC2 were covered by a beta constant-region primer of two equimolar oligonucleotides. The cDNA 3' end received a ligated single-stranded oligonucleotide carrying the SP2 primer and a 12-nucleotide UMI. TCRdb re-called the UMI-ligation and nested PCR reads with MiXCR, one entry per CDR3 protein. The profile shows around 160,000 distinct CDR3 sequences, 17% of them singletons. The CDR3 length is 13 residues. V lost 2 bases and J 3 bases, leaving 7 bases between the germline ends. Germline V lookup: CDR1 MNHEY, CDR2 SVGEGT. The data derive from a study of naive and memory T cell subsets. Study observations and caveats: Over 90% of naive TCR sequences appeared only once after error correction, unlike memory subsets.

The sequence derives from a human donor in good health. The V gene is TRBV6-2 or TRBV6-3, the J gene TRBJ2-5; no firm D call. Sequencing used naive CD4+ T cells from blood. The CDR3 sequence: CASSYGLEETQYF. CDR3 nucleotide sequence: TGTGCCAGCAGTTACGGGTTGGAAGAGACCCAGTACTTC.